The 13 T cell receptor beta chains reported below all come from one sample, sequenced in a study of human T cells and chemical hapten exposure. Time point: pre-sensitization, week 0. The treatment was: therapeutic diphenylcyclopropenone sensitization with weekly scalp DPC. TCRdb reprocessed the RACE reads with MiXCR, giving one entry per CDR3 protein. This sample has a few hundred thousand distinct CDR3 sequences, with over 7.5% found just once. This specimen was whole blood, taken in connection with sensitization to the hapten diphenylcyclopropenone (DPC). The receptors stem from a man aged 18-30 years with alopecia areata. Some clones in this sample may be carry-over from other donors' samples.

This clonotype has more than one count but fewer than ten. The V call is TRBV10-3, the J call TRBJ1-2; 7 nucleotides align to TRBD1. The germline CDR1 and CDR2 sequences are ENHRY and SYGVKD. The CDR3 runs to 15 residues. Losses at the gene ends were 6 bases for V and 5 bases for J; bases not matched to a gene: 12. The CDR3 is CAISEPDRDSYGYTF. Written as DNA, the CDR3 is TGTGCCATCAGCGAGCCCGACAGGGACTCTTATGGCTACACCTTC.

This clonotype has a single count. J is TRBJ2-3 and V is TRBV6-2 or TRBV6-3; possible D gene TRBD2, 6 bases. With 8 bases removed from V and 0 bases from J, the gap between germline ends came to 9 bases. Germline V gene data show CDR1 as MNHEY and CDR2 as SVGEGT. The CDR3 is 13 amino acids. CDR3 sequence reads: CASRLASTDTQYF. CDR3 nucleotides: TGTGCCAGCCGGCTAGCGAGCACAGATACGCAGTATTTT.

The J gene is TRBJ2-7, the V gene TRBV29-1; TRBD1 agrees at 8 bases. Germline assignment: CDR1 SQVTM and CDR2 ANQGSEA. The CDR3 contains 13 residues. CDR3 residues: CSVYRGSSYEQYF. The CDR3 DNA reads as TGCAGTGTATACAGGGGGAGCTCCTACGAGCAGTACTTC.

This clonotype was found a few times. The gene calls are TRBV10-3 and TRBJ2-1, with TRBD1 matching 8 bases. Germline assignment: CDR1 ENHRY and CDR2 SYGVKD. The CDR3 is 13 residues long. Losses at the gene ends were 10 bases for V and 7 bases for J; bases not matched to a gene: 9. The DNA of the CDR3 is TGTGCCAACGCGGACAGGGACGGGAATGAGCAGTTCTTC. Translating gives CANADRDGNEQFF.

This clonotype has a count of ten or more. This chain connects TRBV20-1 to TRBJ2-2, with a weak D call TRBD1 (6 bases). The CDR3 spans 14 residues. V gave up 7 bases and J gave up 5 bases, with 17 bases separating them. Germline values: CDR1 DFQATT, CDR2 SNEGSKA (reference sequence). Written as DNA, the CDR3 is TGCAGTGTTGCGAAACTACAGGGAACCGGGGAGCTGTTTTTT. It encodes CSVAKLQGTGELFF.

This clonotype was seen only a few times. CDR3 sequence (DNA): TGTGCCAGCAGCTCGACCGACGGGGGGGCCAGCACAGATACGCAGTATTTT. Translated: CASSSTDGGASTDTQYF. The V gene is TRBV7-8, the J gene TRBJ2-3; TRBD2 matches 8 bases. J gave up 0 bases and V 4 bases, and 9 bases lay outside the gene matches. This CDR3 spans 17 amino acids. Germline V gene data show CDR1 as SGHVS and CDR2 as FQNEAQ.

This clonotype was seen repeatedly, ten times or more. The chain couples TRBV9 to TRBJ1-2, with unresolved D. CDR1 is SGDLS and CDR2 is YYNGEE in the germline V gene. The V and J ends lost 7 bases and 4 bases respectively, with 11 bases between them. The CDR3 has 12 amino acids. CDR3 sequence reads: CASQRGSYGYTF. DNA of the CDR3: TGTGCCAGCCAGCGAGGGTCCTATGGCTACACCTTC.

The chain recombines TRBV6-5 with TRBJ2-3; D is unresolved. Trimming pared 7 bases from V and 0 bases from J, leaving 14 bases between. The CDR3 loop spans 15 amino acids. Germline CDR1 reads MNHEY; CDR2 reads SVGAGI. CDR3 sequence (DNA): TGTGCCAGCACCAGAGCATTTTCTAGCACAGATACGCAGTATTTT. This translates into CASTRAFSSTDTQYF.

This clonotype was detected many times. The genes are TRBV4-3 and TRBJ1-2; TRBD1 is a possible D gene (5 bases). This CDR3 is built from 15 residues. V was trimmed by 0 bases and J by 2 bases, leaving 10 bases between them. The germline V gene has CDR1 LGHNA and CDR2 YSLEER. The CDR3 DNA is TGCGCCAGCAGCCAAGATTGGCGACAGAACTATGGCTACACCTTC. Amino acids: CASSQDWRQNYGYTF.

This clonotype was counted only a few times. The genes are TRBV6-1 and TRBJ1-6, with TRBD1 matching 7 bases. The CDR3 is 18 amino acids. In germline, CDR1 is MNHNS, CDR2 SASEGT. Trimming took 7 bases from V and 0 from J; bases not matched to a gene: 12. The DNA for the CDR3 is TGTGCCAGCAACTGGGGGACAGCTACTAGCTCCTATAATTCACCCCTCCACTTT. Its translation is CASNWGTATSSYNSPLHF.

This clonotype has a count of ten or more. The rearrangement joins TRBV9 to TRBJ2-7, with 10 positions matching TRBD2. Unmatched junction bases numbered 14, after V lost 6 bases and J lost 5 bases. From germline, CDR1 is SGDLS and CDR2 YYNGEE. The CDR3 is made up of 16 amino acids. CDR3 in amino acids: CASTPNSGGPPDEQYF. As DNA, the CDR3 is TGTGCCAGCACCCCGAATAGCGGGGGGCCGCCCGACGAGCAGTACTTC.

This clonotype came up many times. The chain joins TRBV5-1 to TRBJ2-7, with 7 bases matching TRBD2. CDR1 SGHRS and CDR2 YFSETQ come from the germline V gene. The ends lost 3 bases at V and 2 bases at J; junction bases unmatched: 2. The length of the CDR3 is 13 residues. CDR3 residues: CASSYGTTYEQYF. The CDR3 DNA sequence: TGCGCCAGCAGCTACGGGACTACCTACGAGCAGTACTTC.

This clonotype was picked up a small number of times. V usage is TRBV27 and J usage is TRBJ2-2, with TRBD1 matching over 7 bases. Germline values: CDR1 MNHEY, CDR2 SMNVEV (reference sequence). The CDR3 consists of 15 residues. V lost 5 bases, J lost 5 bases, and 8 bases stayed unmatched. CDR3 sequence: CASSPYQGETGELFF. The CDR3 DNA reads as TGTGCCAGCAGTCCCTACCAGGGGGAAACCGGGGAGCTGTTTTTT.